The clone carrying this T cell receptor beta chain came up many times. It was from 2 million PBMCs stored at -80 C that the unsorted libraries were obtained. The sample is drawn from a study of neurological immune-mediated disorders. TCRdb ran MiXCR on the 5' RACE reads and lists one entry per CDR3 protein. The table includes about 70,000 distinct CDR3 sequences, approximately 3.4% detected once. Trimming removed 9 bases from V and 1 base from J; junction bases left unmatched: 8. The CDR3 runs 15 residues. In germline, CDR1 is LNHDA, CDR2 SQIVND (reference sequence). The chain has TRBV19 and TRBJ1-5; 8 positions match TRBD1. Source material: PBMCs. This clonotype originated in a woman between 45 and 65 years old with multiple sclerosis. CDR3 amino acids: CASTTGVRSNQPQHF. DNA of the CDR3: TGTGCCAGCACGACAGGGGTAAGAAGCAATCAGCCCCAGCATTTT.